This note documents a single T cell receptor beta chain sequence. Its target is unknown. This sample is part of a study of tumor-infiltrating lymphocytes in primary liver carcinoma. Study information: The study included patients who were men and women aged 30 to 69 years. Notes on the study in general: Tumors carried a top-250-clone fraction significantly exceeding that of blood (p = 0.039).

A constant-region primer primed TCR beta cDNA synthesis from about 0.45 ug of total RNA. Generation of the TCR beta libraries relied on three nested multiplex PCR rounds using slightly modified ARM-PCR. Two initial PCR rounds of roughly 10 cycles each paired TRBV1-TRBV30 forward primers with a C-beta reverse primer. TCRdb re-derived calls from the multiplex PCR reads in MiXCR, one entry per CDR3 protein. The profile covers roughly 40,000 distinct CDR3 sequences, with around 75% appearing a single time and 38% taken by the ten largest. V lost 7 bases to trimming and J lost 8 bases, with 15 bases between them. The germline V gene has CDR1 SGHAT and CDR2 FQNNGV. The CDR3 is 13 amino acids. For each extraction, RNA and DNA were obtained together from approximately 20-30 mg of unsorted bulk tissue.

The chain carries TRBV11-2 and TRBJ2-1, with unresolved D. This TCR derives from a woman aged 25 to 39 with primary liver carcinoma and hepatitis B virus infection. Sequencing input: tumor-adjacent normal liver tissue. For the CDR3, the DNA is TGTGCCAGCATCCCCCAACCCGGAGATGAGCAGTTCTTC. It translates to CASIPQPGDEQFF.